A single sample gave rise to the 21 T cell receptor beta chains below, sequenced in a study of blood T cells in healthy people across ages. Alongside a J-beta primer mix, a sample-barcoded 5' primer served in a second PCR lasting roughly 6 to 11 cycles. MiXCR, run by TCRdb on the 5' RACE reads, gives a single entry per CDR3 protein. The sample has more than 1,000,000 distinct CDR3 sequences, roughly 24% seen once. The data also belong to a second study, concerning T cells of mothers and their children.

The specimen sequenced was blood. The receptors stem from a girl aged 2 to 9 in good health.

The chain recombines TRBV11-2 with TRBJ2-5; D is possibly TRBD1 or TRBD2 (6 bases each). The J call may be incorrect, as the DNA end agrees better with TRBJ2-1. The length of the CDR3 is 14 residues. The germline V gene encodes CDR1 SGHAT and CDR2 FQNNGV. The CDR3 loop is CASLGGRGYNEQFF. The CDR3 DNA sequence: TGTGCCAGCCTCGGGGGCCGGGGCTACAATGAGCAGTTCTTC.

The chain carries TRBV10-3 and TRBJ1-4; D is ambiguous. Germline-derived CDR1 and CDR2 are ENHRY and SYGVKD. Deletions cut 2 bases from V and 7 bases from J, with 8 bases between. This CDR3 has 13 amino acids. The CDR3 DNA is TGTGCCATCAGTGAGCCTTTTGGTGAAAAACTGTTTTTT. Its translation: CAISEPFGEKLFF.

Only a few counts were recorded for this clonotype. The J gene is TRBJ2-3, the V gene TRBV28; TRBD2 aligns across 7 bases. Germline V gene sequence: CDR1 MDHEN, CDR2 SYDVKM. The CDR3 is made up of 14 amino acids. The junction had 9 bases not matched to a gene; V was cut back by 5 bases and J by 7 bases. The CDR3 DNA is TGTGCCAGCAGTCGAGCCGGAGCGGGAAATACGCAGTATTTT. Translation gives CASSRAGAGNTQYF. The full variable domain, its missing parts supplied by reference TRBV28 and TRBJ2-3, is DVKVTQSSRYLVKRTGEKVFLECVQDMDHENMFWYRQDPGLGLRLIYFSYDVKMKEKGDIPEGYSVSREKKERFSLILESASTNQTSMYLCASSRAGAGNTQYFGPGTRLTVL.

This clonotype appeared a few times. The V gene is TRBV29-1, the J gene TRBJ1-4; TRBD1 is a possible D gene (6 bases). The V end was cut by 7 bases, the J end by 1 base, with 13 bases between. The CDR3 is 14 amino acids. Germline V gene sequence: CDR1 SQVTM, CDR2 ANQGSEA. In DNA, the CDR3 is TGCAGCGCTCCAGGGGACGGAACTAATGAAAAACTGTTTTTT. Translation gives CSAPGDGTNEKLFF.

The chain combines TRBV6-6 with TRBJ2-5; perhaps D is TRBD1 or TRBD2 (5 bases each). With 6 bases removed from V and 7 bases from J, the gap between germline ends came to 21 bases. Germline V CDR1 and CDR2: MNHNY, SVGAGI (reference sequence). This CDR3 contains 15 residues. This CDR3 reads CASSPTVGTTGTQYF. The CDR3 coding sequence is TGTGCCAGCAGCCCCACCGTGGGGACGACGGGGACCCAGTACTTC.

The V call is TRBV12-3 or TRBV12-4, the J call TRBJ2-5; TRBD2 agrees at 10 bases. This CDR3 comprises 15 residues. J was trimmed by 5 bases and V by 6 bases; bases with no gene match: 9. In DNA, the CDR3 is TGTGCCAGCAGCCGAGGACTAGCGGATACGGAGACCCAGTACTTC. It yields the protein CASSRGLADTETQYF.

CDR3 nucleotides: TGTGCCAGTAGTATAGTCGACACCTCTGGAAACACCATATATTTT. Its translation is CASSIVDTSGNTIYF. The chain joins TRBV19 to TRBJ1-3; the D is unclear. CDR3 size: 15 residues. In germline, CDR1 is LNHDA, CDR2 SQIVND (reference sequence). V was clipped by 1 base and J by 0 bases, with 7 bases between them.

The rearrangement joins TRBV4-1 to TRBJ2-1; 11 bases are a match to TRBD2. This CDR3 spans 17 amino acids. Per germline, CDR1 MGHRA and CDR2 YSYEKL. Trimming cost V 1 base and J 4 bases; bases outside gene matches: 6. The DNA for the CDR3 is TGCGCCAGCAGCCAAGTCCCAACTAGCGGGAGTTACAATGAGCAGTTCTTC. Protein: CASSQVPTSGSYNEQFF.

V gene TRBV20-1 combines with J gene TRBJ2-7; tentative D call: TRBD2 (6 bases). This CDR3 contains 13 residues. Trimming shortened V by 1 base and J by 3 bases, and 10 bases separated the two germline ends. Germline V lookup: CDR1 DFQATT, CDR2 SNEGSKA (reference sequence). CDR3 sequence reads: CSARGDSNYEQYF. The CDR3 region has the DNA TGCAGTGCTAGAGGGGACTCAAACTACGAGCAGTACTTC.

This clonotype was picked up a small number of times. The chain uses TRBV29-1 and TRBJ2-5; D perhaps matches TRBD1 (6 bases). This CDR3 contains 13 residues. With 7 bases removed from V and 1 base from J, the gap between germline ends came to 13 bases. Germline CDR1 is SQVTM and CDR2 is ANQGSEA. CDR3 nucleotide sequence: TGCAGCGCTTCGTGGGGGCTCCAAGAGACCCAGTACTTC. As protein: CSASWGLQETQYF.

The J gene is TRBJ2-5, the V gene TRBV7-8; D is unclear. The DNA end is a closer match to TRBJ2-7, so the J assignment may be wrong. Germline CDR1 reads SGHVS; CDR2 reads FQNEAQ. This CDR3 contains 12 residues. In DNA, the CDR3 is TGTGCCAGCAGCTTAGCGCAGCCCGAGCAGTACTTC. Translating gives CASSLAQPEQYF.

The table lists this clonotype with a few counts. V gene TRBV9 combines with J gene TRBJ2-1; 9 nucleotides match TRBD2. The CDR3 length is 15 residues. V trimming: 0 bases; J trimming: 6 bases; junction bases outside the gene matches: 4. Germline assignment: CDR1 SGDLS and CDR2 YYNGEE. The CDR3 is CASSVEGGRANEQFF. The CDR3 region has the DNA TGTGCCAGCAGCGTAGAGGGCGGGAGGGCCAATGAGCAGTTCTTC.

This clonotype has only a few counts. This chain links TRBV3-1 with TRBJ2-5, with 13 bases aligning to TRBD2. With the DNA end fitting TRBJ2-7 better, the J assignment may be wrong. Germline CDR1 reads LGHDT; CDR2 reads YNNKEL (reference sequence). This CDR3 spans 16 amino acids. The CDR3 region is CASSQNPGTSGNEQYF. CDR3 bases: TGTGCCAGCAGCCAGAACCCCGGGACTAGCGGGAACGAGCAGTACTTC.

The chain couples TRBV25-1 to TRBJ2-1, with D tentatively TRBD1 (5 bases). Looked up from germline, CDR1 is MGHDK and CDR2 is SYGVNS. The CDR3 consists of 17 residues. The germline V and J ends were trimmed by 4 bases and 2 bases, with 18 bases remaining between them. CDR3 sequence: CASSGFFPGPTYNEQFF. CDR3 sequence (DNA): TGTGCCAGCAGTGGGTTTTTCCCAGGGCCTACCTACAATGAGCAGTTCTTC. Together with reference TRBV25-1 and TRBJ2-1, the CDR3 gives the full variable domain: EADIYQTPRYLVIGTGKKITLECSQTMGHDKMYWYQQDPGMELHLIHYSYGVNSTEKGDLSSESTVSRIRTEHFPLTLESARPSHTSQYLCASSGFFPGPTYNEQFFGPGTRLTVL.

J is TRBJ2-5 and V is TRBV28; D gene ambiguous. The J call may be in error: the DNA end matches TRBJ2-7 better. This CDR3 spans 12 amino acids. From germline, CDR1 is MDHEN and CDR2 SYDVKM. The CDR3 DNA sequence: TGTGCCAGCAGACGGAGTTTGGACGAGCAGTACTTC. This sequence encodes CASRRSLDEQYF.

The chain carries TRBV12-3 or TRBV12-4 and TRBJ2-7; D might be TRBD1 (6 bases). The CDR3 totals 14 residues. The V and J ends lost 6 bases and 6 bases respectively, with 18 bases between them. CDR3 amino acids: CASRVGGAYREQYF. Written as DNA, the CDR3 is TGTGCCAGCAGAGTAGGGGGTGCGTATCGCGAGCAGTACTTC.

J is TRBJ2-1 and V is TRBV12-3 or TRBV12-4, with D possibly matching TRBD2 (6 bases). CDR3 length equals 16 residues. Trimming took off 5 bases at V and 0 bases at J, with 14 bases between the two ends. The CDR3 region has the DNA TGTGCCAGCAGTCCAGGGACTGGAAGCTCCTACAATGAGCAGTTCTTC. It specifies CASSPGTGSSYNEQFF.

In nucleotides, the CDR3 is TGTGCCAGCAGCTTAGGGGGGATGGTGGGAGAGACCCAGTACTTC. It encodes CASSLGGMVGETQYF. The V and J genes are TRBV7-3 and TRBJ2-5; D is perhaps TRBD2 (6 bases). Germline V gene data show CDR1 as SGHTA and CDR2 as FQGTGA. This CDR3 contains 15 residues. Trimming pared 2 bases from V and 4 bases from J, leaving 14 bases between.

The genes are TRBV15 and TRBJ2-4; 7 bases map to TRBD1. The CDR3 contains 15 residues. CDR1 is LNHNV and CDR2 is YYDKDF in the germline V gene (reference sequence). V lost 0 bases, J lost 4 bases, and 3 bases stayed unmatched. CDR3 DNA sequence: TGTGCCACCAGCAGAGATACGGGACAGAAAAACATTCAGTACTTC. Residues: CATSRDTGQKNIQYF.

V and J are TRBV7-2 and TRBJ2-5, with TRBD2 identical over 8 bases. Looked up from germline, CDR1 is SGHTA and CDR2 is FQGNSA. The CDR3 sequence is 16 residues long. The V segment lost 7 bases and the J segment 2 bases; nucleotides outside the gene matches: 12. The CDR3 DNA sequence: TGTGCCAGCAACCTCCCGGGAGGGGGAGATCAAGAGACCCAGTACTTC. It specifies CASNLPGGGDQETQYF.

The gene calls are TRBV11-2 and TRBJ2-5; D uncertain. With the DNA end fitting TRBJ2-1 better, the J assignment may be wrong. The CDR3 length is 16 residues. Germline lookup yields CDR1 SGHAT and CDR2 FQNNGV. The DNA for the CDR3 is TGTGCCAGCAGCTTAGACCAAGGTGTCCCCTACAATGAGCAGTTCTTC. Translation: CASSLDQGVPYNEQFF.